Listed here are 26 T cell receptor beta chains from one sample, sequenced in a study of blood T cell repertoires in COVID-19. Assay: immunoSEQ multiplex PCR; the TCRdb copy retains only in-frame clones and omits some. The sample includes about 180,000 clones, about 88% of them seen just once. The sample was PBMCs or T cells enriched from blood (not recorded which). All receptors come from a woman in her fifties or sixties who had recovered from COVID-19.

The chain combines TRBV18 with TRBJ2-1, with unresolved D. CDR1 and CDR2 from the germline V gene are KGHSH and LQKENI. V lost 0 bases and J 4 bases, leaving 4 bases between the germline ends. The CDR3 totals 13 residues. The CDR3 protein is CASSPPTYNEQFF. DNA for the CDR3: TGTGCCAGCTCACCACCGACTTACAATGAGCAGTTCTTC.

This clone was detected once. The DNA of the CDR3 is TGTGCCAGCAGCTTATCAACTTATGGCTACACCTTC. Its protein product is CASSLSTYGYTF. The V call is TRBV7-2, the J call TRBJ1-2; D unresolved. Germline CDR1 reads SGHTA; CDR2 reads FQGNSA. The V and J ends lost 2 bases and 5 bases respectively, with 6 bases between them. The length of the CDR3 is 12 residues.

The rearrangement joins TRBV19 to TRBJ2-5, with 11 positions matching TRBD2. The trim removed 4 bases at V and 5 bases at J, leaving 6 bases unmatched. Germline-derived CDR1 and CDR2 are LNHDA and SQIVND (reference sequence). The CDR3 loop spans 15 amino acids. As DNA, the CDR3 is TGTGCCAGTAGTAGTAGCGGGAGGGCCGTGGAGACCCAGTACTTC. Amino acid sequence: CASSSSGRAVETQYF. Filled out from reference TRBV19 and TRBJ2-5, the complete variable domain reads DGGITQSPKYLFRKEGQNVTLSCEQNLNHDAMYWYRQDPGQGLRLIYYSQIVNDFQKGDIAEGYSVSREKKESFPLTVTSAQKNPTAFYLCASSSSGRAVETQYFGPGTRLLVL.

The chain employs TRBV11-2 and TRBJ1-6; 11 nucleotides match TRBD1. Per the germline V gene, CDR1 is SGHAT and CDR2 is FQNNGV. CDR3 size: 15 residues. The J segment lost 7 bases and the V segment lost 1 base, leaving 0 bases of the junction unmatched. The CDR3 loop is CASSLGTGGNSPLHF. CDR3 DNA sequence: TGTGCCAGCAGCTTAGGGACAGGGGGCAATTCACCCCTCCACTTT. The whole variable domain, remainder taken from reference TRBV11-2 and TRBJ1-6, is EAGVAQSPRYKIIEKRQSVAFWCNPISGHATLYWYQQILGQGPKLLIQFQNNGVVDDSQLPKDRFSAERLKGVDSTLKIQPAKLEDSAVYLCASSLGTGGNSPLHFGNGTRLTVT.

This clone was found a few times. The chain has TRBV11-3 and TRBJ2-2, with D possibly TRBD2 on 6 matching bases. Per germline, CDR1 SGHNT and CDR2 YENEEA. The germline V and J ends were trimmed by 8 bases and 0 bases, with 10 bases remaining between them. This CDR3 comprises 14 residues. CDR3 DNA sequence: TGTGCCAGCGAAGCGGGTGCGAACACCGGGGAGCTGTTTTTT. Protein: CASEAGANTGELFF.

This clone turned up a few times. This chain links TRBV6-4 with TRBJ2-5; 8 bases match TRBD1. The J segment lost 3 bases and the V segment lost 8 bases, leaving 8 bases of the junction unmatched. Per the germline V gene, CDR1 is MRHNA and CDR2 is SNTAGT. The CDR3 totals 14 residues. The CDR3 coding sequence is TGTGCCAGCTGGTCCAGGGGGCACGAAGAGACCCAGTACTTC. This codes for CASWSRGHEETQYF.

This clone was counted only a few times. CDR3 sequence: CASSWQGTTNEKLFF. The DNA of the CDR3 is TGCGCCAGCAGCTGGCAGGGAACAACTAATGAAAAACTGTTTTTT. V gene TRBV5-1 combines with J gene TRBJ1-4, with D possibly being TRBD1 (5 bases). The germline gives CDR1 SGHRS, CDR2 YFSETQ. This CDR3 contains 15 residues. The V gene lost 3 bases and the J gene lost 0 bases, with 9 bases spanning the gap. Using reference TRBV5-1 and TRBJ1-4 for the parts outside the CDR3, the full variable domain is KAGVTQTPRYLIKTRGQQVTLSCSPISGHRSVSWYQQTPGQGLQFLFEYFSETQRNKGNFPGRFSGRQFSNSRSEMNVSTLELGDSALYLCASSWQGTTNEKLFFGSGTQLSVL.

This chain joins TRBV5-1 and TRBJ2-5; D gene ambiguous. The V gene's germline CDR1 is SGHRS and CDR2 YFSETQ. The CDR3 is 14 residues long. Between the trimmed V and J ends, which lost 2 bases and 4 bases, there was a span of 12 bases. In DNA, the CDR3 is TGCGCCAGCAGCTTCTCGGGTGAGGCAGAGACCCAGTACTTC. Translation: CASSFSGEAETQYF.

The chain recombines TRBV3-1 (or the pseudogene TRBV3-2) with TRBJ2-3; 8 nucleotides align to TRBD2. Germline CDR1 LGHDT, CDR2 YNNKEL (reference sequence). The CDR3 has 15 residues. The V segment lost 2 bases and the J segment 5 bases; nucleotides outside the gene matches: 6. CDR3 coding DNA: TGTGCCAGCAGCCAAACAGCGGGAGTAGGAGATACGCAGTATTTT. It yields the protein CASSQTAGVGDTQYF.

Here the CDR3 reads CASSAGGGELFF. The CDR3 DNA is TGTGCCAGCAGCGCCGGGGGCGGGGAGCTGTTTTTT. V and J are TRBV9 and TRBJ2-2; weak D call: TRBD2 (6 bases). Per germline, CDR1 SGDLS and CDR2 YYNGEE. The V end was cut by 3 bases, the J end by 7 bases, with 7 bases between. This CDR3 has 12 amino acids.

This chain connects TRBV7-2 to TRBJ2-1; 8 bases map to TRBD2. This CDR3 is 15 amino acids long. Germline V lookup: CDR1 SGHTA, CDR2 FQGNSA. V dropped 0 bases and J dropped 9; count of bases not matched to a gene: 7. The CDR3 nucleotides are TGTGCCAGCAGCTTAGCGCGGCCCGCGGGGGGTGAGCAGTTCTTC. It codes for CASSLARPAGGEQFF.

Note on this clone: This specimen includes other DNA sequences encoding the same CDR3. In DNA form, the CDR3 reads TGTGCCAGCAGTGAAGGGGGACTTTCCTATGGCTACACCTTC. Protein: CASSEGGLSYGYTF. The chain couples TRBV2 to TRBJ1-2, with D possibly being TRBD1 (5 bases). There are 14 residues in the CDR3. The germline gives CDR1 SNHLY, CDR2 FYNNEI. Trimming took 1 base from V and 4 from J, leaving 10 bases between them.

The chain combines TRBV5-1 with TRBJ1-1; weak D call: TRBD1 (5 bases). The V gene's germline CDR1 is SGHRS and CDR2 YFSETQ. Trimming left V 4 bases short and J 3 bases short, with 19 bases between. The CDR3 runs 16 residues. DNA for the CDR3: TGCGCCAGCAGCGGAACTCCTATCCAGGGTTACACTGAAGCTTTCTTT. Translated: CASSGTPIQGYTEAFF.

For the CDR3, the DNA is TGTGCCAGCAGTCCTCCCACCGGTCTCACAGATACGCAGTATTTT. Encoded protein: CASSPPTGLTDTQYF. This chain links TRBV28 with TRBJ2-3; D gene uncertain. Trimming stripped 5 bases from V and 2 bases from J, with 14 bases between. Looked up from germline, CDR1 is MDHEN and CDR2 is SYDVKM. CDR3 length: 15 residues.

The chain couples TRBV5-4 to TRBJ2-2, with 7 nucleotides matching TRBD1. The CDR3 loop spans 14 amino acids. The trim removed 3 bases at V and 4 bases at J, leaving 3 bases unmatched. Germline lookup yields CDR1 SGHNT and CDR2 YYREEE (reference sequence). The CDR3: CASSYYRGTGELFF. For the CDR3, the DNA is TGTGCCAGCAGCTACTACAGGGGCACCGGGGAGCTGTTTTTT.

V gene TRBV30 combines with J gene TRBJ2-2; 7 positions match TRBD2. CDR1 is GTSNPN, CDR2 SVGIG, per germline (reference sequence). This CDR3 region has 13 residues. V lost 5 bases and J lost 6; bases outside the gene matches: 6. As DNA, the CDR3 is TGTGCCTGGCGTCTCGGGGGGTCCGGGGAGCTGTTTTTT. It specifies CAWRLGGSGELFF.

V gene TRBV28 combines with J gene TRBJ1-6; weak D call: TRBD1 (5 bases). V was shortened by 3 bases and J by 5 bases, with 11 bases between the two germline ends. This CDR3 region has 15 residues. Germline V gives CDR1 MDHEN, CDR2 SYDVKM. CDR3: CASSFAGLDNSPLHF. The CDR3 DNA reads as TGTGCCAGCAGTTTTGCAGGGCTCGATAATTCACCCCTCCACTTT.

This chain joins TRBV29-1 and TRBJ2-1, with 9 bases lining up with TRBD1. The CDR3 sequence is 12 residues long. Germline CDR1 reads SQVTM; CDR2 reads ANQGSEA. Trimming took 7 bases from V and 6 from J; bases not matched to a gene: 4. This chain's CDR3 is CSAGQGINEQFF. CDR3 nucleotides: TGCAGCGCCGGACAGGGGATCAATGAGCAGTTCTTC.

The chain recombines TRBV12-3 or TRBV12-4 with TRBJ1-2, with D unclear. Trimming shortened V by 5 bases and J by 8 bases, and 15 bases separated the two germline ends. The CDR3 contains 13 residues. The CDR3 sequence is CASSPPVILGYTF. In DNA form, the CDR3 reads TGTGCCAGCAGTCCCCCGGTTATTCTAGGCTACACCTTC.

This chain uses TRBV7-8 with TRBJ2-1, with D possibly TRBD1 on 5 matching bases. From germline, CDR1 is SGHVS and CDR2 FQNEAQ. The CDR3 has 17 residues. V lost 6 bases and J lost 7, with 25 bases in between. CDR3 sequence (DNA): TGTGCCAGCAGAATGGGGCGTCTGGCGGTCCCTGGTAATGAGCAGTTCTTC. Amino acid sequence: CASRMGRLAVPGNEQFF.

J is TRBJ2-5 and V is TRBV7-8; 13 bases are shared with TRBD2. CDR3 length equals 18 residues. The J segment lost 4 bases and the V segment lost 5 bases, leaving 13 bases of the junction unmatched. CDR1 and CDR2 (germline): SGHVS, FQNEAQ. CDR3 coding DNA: TGTGCCAGCAGCAATTCACTAACTAGCGGGAGGGCCAGAGAGACCCAGTACTTC. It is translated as CASSNSLTSGRARETQYF.

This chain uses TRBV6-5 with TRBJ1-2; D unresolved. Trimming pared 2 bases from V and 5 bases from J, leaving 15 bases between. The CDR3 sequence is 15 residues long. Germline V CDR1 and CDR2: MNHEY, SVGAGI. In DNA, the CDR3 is TGTGCCAGCAGTTACGACGACCCCGGGAGGTATGGCTACACCTTC. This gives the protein CASSYDDPGRYGYTF.

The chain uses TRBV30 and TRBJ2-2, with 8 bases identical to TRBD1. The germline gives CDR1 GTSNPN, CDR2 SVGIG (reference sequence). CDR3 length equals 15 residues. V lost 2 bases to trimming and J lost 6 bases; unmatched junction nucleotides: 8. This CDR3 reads CAWSQQGVYAGELFF. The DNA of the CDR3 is TGTGCCTGGAGTCAACAGGGGGTCTATGCCGGGGAGCTGTTTTTT.

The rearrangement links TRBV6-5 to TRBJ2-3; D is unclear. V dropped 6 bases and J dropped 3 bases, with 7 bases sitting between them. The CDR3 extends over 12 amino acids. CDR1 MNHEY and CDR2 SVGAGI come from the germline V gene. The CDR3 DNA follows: TGTGCCAGCAGGTCATCAACAGATACGCAGTATTTT. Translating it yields CASRSSTDTQYF.

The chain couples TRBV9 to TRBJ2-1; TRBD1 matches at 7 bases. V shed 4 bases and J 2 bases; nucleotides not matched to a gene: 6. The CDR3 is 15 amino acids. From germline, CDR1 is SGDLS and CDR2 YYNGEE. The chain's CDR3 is CASSLYRGTYNEQFF. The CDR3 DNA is TGTGCCAGCAGCCTATACAGGGGTACCTACAATGAGCAGTTCTTC.

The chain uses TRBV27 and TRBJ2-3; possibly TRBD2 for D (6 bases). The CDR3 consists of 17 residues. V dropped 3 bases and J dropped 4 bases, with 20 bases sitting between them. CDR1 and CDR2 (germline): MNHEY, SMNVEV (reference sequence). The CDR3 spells CASSFPGPRGYPDTQYF. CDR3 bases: TGTGCCAGCAGTTTTCCCGGGCCTCGGGGGTATCCAGATACGCAGTATTTT.